This T cell receptor (beta chain) was captured in a study of CD8 T cells in ankylosing spondylitis. Whole-study results and caveats: Reportedly, disease-linked clones are significantly enriched in ankylosing spondylitis patients' matched synovial fluid.

The CDR3 loop spans 15 amino acids. The V end lost 3 bases, the J end lost 1 base, and 13 bases lay between the germline ends. CDR1 SGHTA and CDR2 FQGNSA come from the germline V gene. Quantitative 5'-RACE with molecular barcodes produced the TCR beta libraries. TCRdb reprocessed the 5' RACE reads via MiXCR and lists one record per CDR3 protein. Of under 250,000 distinct CDR3 sequences listed, over 9.5% were seen once; the top ten hold around 3%. This clonotype was seen at least ten times. The antigen is undetermined. The sequenced material came from blood, either unsorted or a sorted T cell fraction (not recorded which). The gene calls are TRBV7-2 and TRBJ2-7; D unclear. The sequence was collected from a male donor with ankylosing spondylitis or in good health (not recorded which). CDR3 DNA sequence: TGTGCCAGCAGCTTCGGCAGTACATCTTCCTACGAGCAGTACTTC. Protein: CASSFGSTSSYEQYF.